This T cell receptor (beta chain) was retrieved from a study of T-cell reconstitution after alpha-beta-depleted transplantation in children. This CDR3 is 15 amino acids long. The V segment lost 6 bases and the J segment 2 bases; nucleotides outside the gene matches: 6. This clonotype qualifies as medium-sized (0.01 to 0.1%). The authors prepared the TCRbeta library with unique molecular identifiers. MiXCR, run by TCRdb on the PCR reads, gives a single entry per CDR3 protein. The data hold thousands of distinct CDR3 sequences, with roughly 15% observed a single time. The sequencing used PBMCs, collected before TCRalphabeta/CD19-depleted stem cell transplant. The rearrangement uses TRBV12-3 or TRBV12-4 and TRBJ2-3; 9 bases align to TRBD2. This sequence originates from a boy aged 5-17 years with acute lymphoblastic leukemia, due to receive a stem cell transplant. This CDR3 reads CASSERGVLTDTQYF. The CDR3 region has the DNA TGTGCCAGCAGCGAGCGGGGGGTTCTCACAGATACGCAGTATTTT.